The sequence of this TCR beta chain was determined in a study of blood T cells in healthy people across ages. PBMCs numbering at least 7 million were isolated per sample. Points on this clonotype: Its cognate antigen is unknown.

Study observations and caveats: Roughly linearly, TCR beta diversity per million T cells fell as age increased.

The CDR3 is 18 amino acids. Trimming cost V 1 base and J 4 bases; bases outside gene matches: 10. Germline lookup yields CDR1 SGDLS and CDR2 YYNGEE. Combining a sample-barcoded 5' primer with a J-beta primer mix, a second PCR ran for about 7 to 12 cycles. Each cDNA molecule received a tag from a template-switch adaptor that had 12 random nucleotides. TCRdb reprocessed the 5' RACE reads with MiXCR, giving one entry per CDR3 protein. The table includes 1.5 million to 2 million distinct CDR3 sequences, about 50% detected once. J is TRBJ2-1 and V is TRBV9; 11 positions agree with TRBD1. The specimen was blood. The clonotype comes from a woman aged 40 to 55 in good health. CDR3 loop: CASSVTRGGTGGYNEQFF. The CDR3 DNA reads TGTGCCAGCAGCGTAACCCGCGGGGGGACAGGGGGGTACAATGAGCAGTTCTTC.